These 7 T cell receptor beta chains were all obtained from the same sample, sequenced in a study of shared clonotypes between healthy human individuals. Profiling relied on immunoSEQ multiplex PCR, and the TCRdb table lists in-frame clones only, not all of them. The profile shows about 1.5 million clones, about 98% of them singletons. The sequenced sample was naive CD4+ T cells sorted from blood. The subset is: CD45RA+ positively selected. The receptors here all came from a man in his thirties or forties in good health.

The chain joins TRBV6-6 to TRBJ1-2; D possibly corresponds to TRBD1 (5 bases). The germline V and J ends were trimmed by 5 bases and 4 bases, with 8 bases remaining between them. The CDR3 is 12 residues long. The V gene's germline CDR1 is MNHNY and CDR2 SVGAGI (reference sequence). The CDR3 sequence: CASSTRGYGYTF. The CDR3 DNA follows: TGTGCCAGCAGTACAAGGGGCTATGGCTACACCTTC.

The genes are TRBV6-4 and TRBJ2-1, with D unresolved. The germline V and J ends were trimmed by 7 bases and 4 bases, with 14 bases remaining between them. This CDR3 contains 14 residues. Germline V gene data show CDR1 as MRHNA and CDR2 as SNTAGT. CDR3 residues: CASKTDSSYNEQFF. The CDR3, as DNA: TGTGCCAGCAAGACTGACTCATCGTACAATGAGCAGTTCTTC.

V usage is TRBV5-1 and J usage is TRBJ2-7; 9 bases agree with TRBD1. Trimming removed 4 bases from V and 4 bases from J; junction bases left unmatched: 6. Germline-derived CDR1 and CDR2 are SGHRS and YFSETQ. The CDR3 runs 14 residues. CDR3 sequence (DNA): TGCGCCAGCAGCCGTCAACAGGGGGCTTACGAGCAGTACTTC. Translation: CASSRQQGAYEQYF.

This chain joins TRBV7-2 and TRBJ2-1; 9 nucleotides agree with TRBD2. Per germline, CDR1 SGHTA and CDR2 FQGNSA. The V gene end was trimmed by 2 bases and the J gene end by 13 bases; junction bases not matched to a gene: 3. This CDR3 is 12 amino acids long. CDR3: CASSLISGSQFF. The CDR3, as DNA: TGTGCCAGCAGCTTAATTAGCGGGAGCCAGTTCTTC.

The chain recombines TRBV7-9 with TRBJ2-1; weak D call: TRBD1 (6 bases). Trimming left V 8 bases short and J 7 bases short, with 15 bases between. Germline V CDR1 and CDR2: SEHNR, FQNEAQ (reference sequence). The length of the CDR3 is 13 residues. CDR3 sequence reads: CASRDTGTNEQFF. CDR3 bases: TGTGCCAGCCGGGATACAGGGACGAATGAGCAGTTCTTC.

On this clone itself: One junction end disagrees with the germline gene, perhaps due to a read error. V and J are TRBV18 and TRBJ2-7, with a weak D call TRBD2 (5 bases). Looked up from germline, CDR1 is KGHSH and CDR2 is LQKENI. The CDR3 length is 14 residues. The CDR3 coding sequence is TGTGCCAGTTCACCGGGGATCCTAATATACGAGCAGTACTTC. Its protein product is CASSPGILIYEQYF.

Concerning this clone itself: Other DNA sequences from this sample encode an identical CDR3 as well. This chain uses TRBV29-1 with TRBJ1-2; 9 positions match TRBD1. Germline CDR1 and CDR2: SQVTM and ANQGSEA. V lost 6 bases and J lost 5; bases outside the gene matches: 1. This CDR3 spans 11 amino acids. The DNA of the CDR3 is TGCAGCGTCGGGACAGGGTATGGCTACACCTTC. Translating gives CSVGTGYGYTF.